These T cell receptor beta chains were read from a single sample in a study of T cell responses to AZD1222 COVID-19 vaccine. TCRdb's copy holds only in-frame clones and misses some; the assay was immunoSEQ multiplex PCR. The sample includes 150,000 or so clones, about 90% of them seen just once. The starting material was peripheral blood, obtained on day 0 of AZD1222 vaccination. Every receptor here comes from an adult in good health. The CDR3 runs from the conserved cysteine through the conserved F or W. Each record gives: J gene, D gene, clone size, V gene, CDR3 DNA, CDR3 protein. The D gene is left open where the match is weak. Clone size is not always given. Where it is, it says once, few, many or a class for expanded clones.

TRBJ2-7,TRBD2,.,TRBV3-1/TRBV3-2,TGTGCCAGCAGCCAAGATCTAGCGGGGTTCTCCTACGAGCAGTACTTC,CASSQDLAGFSYEQYF
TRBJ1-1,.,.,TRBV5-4,TGTGCCAGCAGCTCGACAGTTAACACTGAAGCTTTCTTT,CASSSTVNTEAFF
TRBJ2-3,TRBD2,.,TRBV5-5,TGTGCCAGCAGCTTAGGCGGGAGCCCAGATACGCAGTATTTT,CASSLGGSPDTQYF
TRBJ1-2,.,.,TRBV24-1,TGTGCCACTTCTTTTGGGACGGGTGGCTACACCTTC,CATSFGTGGYTF
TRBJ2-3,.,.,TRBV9,TGTGCCAGCAGCGTAGATGGCAGGGTCACAGATACGCAGTATTTT,CASSVDGRVTDTQYF
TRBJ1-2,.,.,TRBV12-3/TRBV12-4,TGTGCCAGCAGTCCCGGGCGATCGGATGGCTACACCTTC,CASSPGRSDGYTF
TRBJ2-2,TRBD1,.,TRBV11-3,TGTGCCAGCAGCTTGGGACAGGGCACCGGGGAGCTGTTTTTT,CASSLGQGTGELFF
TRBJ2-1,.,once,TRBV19,TGTGCCAGTAGTAGGCTCAGCTCCTACAATGAGCAGTTCTTC,CASSRLSSYNEQFF
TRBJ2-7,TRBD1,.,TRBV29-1,TGCAGCGTTGAAGATGGGGGACAGGGTCAGTACTTC,CSVEDGGQGQYF
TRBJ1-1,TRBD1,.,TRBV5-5,TGTGCCAGCAGCACGAGGACAGGGGTTGGCACTGAAGCTTTCTTT,CASSTRTGVGTEAFF
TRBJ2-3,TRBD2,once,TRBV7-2,TGTGCCAGCAGCTACCCCGGGGTAGCGGGAGCAGATACGCAGTATTTT,CASSYPGVAGADTQYF
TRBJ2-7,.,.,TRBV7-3,TGTGCCAGCAGCCCCCGGACCTACGAGCAGTACTTC,CASSPRTYEQYF
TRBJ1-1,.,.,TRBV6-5,TGTGCCAGCAGTTTTTTCGGGAACACTGAAGCTTTCTTT,CASSFFGNTEAFF
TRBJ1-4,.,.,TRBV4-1,TGCGCCAGCAGCCAAGTCTTGGCAGGCCCAAGCAATGAAAAACTGTTTTTT,CASSQVLAGPSNEKLFF
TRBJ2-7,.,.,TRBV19,TGTGCCAGTAGTATTGATGGGGACTACGAGCAGTACTTC,CASSIDGDYEQYF
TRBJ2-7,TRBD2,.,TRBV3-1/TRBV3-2,TGTGCCAGCAGCCACCGGGGGACACTAGCGGGACCCTCCTACGAGCAGTACTTC,CASSHRGTLAGPSYEQYF
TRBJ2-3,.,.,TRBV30,TGTGCCTGGACCTCCCCTCTCGGGTTCCGCGATACGCAGTATTTT,CAWTSPLGFRDTQYF
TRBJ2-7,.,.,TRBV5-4,TGTGCCAGCAGCTTTGACTACGAGCAGTACTTC,CASSFDYEQYF
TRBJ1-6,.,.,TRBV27,TGTGCCAGCAGTTCTTCACCCAGGGGAAGGAATTCACCCCTCCACTTT,CASSSSPRGRNSPLHF
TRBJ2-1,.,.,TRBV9,TGTGCCAGCAGTCTAAGGGGGGATGAGCAGTTCTTC,CASSLRGDEQFF
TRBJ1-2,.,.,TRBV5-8,TGTGCCAGCAGCCGTAGACCGGTGTGGGACTCATATGGCTACACCTTC,CASSRRPVWDSYGYTF
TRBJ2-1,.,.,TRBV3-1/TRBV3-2,TGTGCCAGCAGCCAAGATGGCAGGTGGGGGAATGAGCAGTTCTTC,CASSQDGRWGNEQFF
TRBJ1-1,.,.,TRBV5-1,TGCGCCAGCAGCTTGGGTATGGTCACTGAAGCTTTCTTT,CASSLGMVTEAFF
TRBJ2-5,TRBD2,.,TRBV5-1,TGCGCCAGCAGCTTAGGTTGGCTAGCGGGAAGAGAGACCCAGTACTTC,CASSLGWLAGRETQYF
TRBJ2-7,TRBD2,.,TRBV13,TGTGCCAGCAGCTTAGGATCGTTTCGGGGACTAGCTAAGAGCTCCTACGAGCAGTACTTC,CASSLGSFRGLAKSSYEQYF
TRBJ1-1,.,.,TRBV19,TGTGCCAGTAGTATAGGCCTCGGACAAGCTACTGAAGCTTTCTTT,CASSIGLGQATEAFF
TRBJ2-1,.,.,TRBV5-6,TGTGCCAGCAGCTTGTTCGGGTTTGAGTACAATGAGCAGTTCTTC,CASSLFGFEYNEQFF
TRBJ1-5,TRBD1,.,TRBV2,TGTGCCAGCGGAGGTTGGACGAACCGAAGGACGGGACAGGACAATGTTCAGGGCAATCAGCCCCAGCATTTT,CASGGWTNRRTGQDNVQGNQPQHF